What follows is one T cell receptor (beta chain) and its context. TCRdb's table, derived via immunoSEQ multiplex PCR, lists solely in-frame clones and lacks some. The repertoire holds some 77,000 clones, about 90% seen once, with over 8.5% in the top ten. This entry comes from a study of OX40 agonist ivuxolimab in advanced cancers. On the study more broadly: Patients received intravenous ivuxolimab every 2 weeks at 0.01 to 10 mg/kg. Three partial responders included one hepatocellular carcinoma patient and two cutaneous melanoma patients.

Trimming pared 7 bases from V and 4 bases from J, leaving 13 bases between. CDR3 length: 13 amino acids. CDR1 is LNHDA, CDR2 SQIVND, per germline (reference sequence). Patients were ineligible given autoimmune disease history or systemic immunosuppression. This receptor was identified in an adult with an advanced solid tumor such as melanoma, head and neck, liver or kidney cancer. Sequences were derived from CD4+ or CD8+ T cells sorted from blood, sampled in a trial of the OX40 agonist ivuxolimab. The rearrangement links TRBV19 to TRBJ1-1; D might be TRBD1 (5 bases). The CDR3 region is CASMLEGATEAFF. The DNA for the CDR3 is TGTGCCAGTATGCTCGAAGGGGCCACTGAAGCTTTCTTT.